A selection of T cell receptor beta chains follows, all from one sample in a study of blood T cell repertoires in COVID-19. The table came from immunoSEQ multiplex PCR; TCRdb's copy has only in-frame clones and leaves some out. The data contain hundreds of thousands of clones, more than 75% of them singletons. The sequencing sample was made of PBMCs or T cells enriched from blood (not recorded which). Receptor source: a woman in her thirties who had recovered from COVID-19. Each CDR3 is given with its conserved first and last residue. Each record gives: CDR3 DNA, CDR3 protein, clone size, D gene, V gene, J gene. The D gene is left open where the match is weak. Clone size is not always given. Where it is, it says once, few, many or a class for expanded clones.

TGTGCCAGCAGCCACAGTGTAGCGGCCTACAATGAGCAGTTCTTC	CASSHSVAAYNEQFF	NA	NA	TRBV28	TRBJ2-1
TGTGCCAGCATGGGGCCTAGCGGGAGTAACTACGAGCAGTACTTC	CASMGPSGSNYEQYF	NA	TRBD2	TRBV3-1/TRBV3-2	TRBJ2-7
TGCGCCAGCAGCCAAGGGCGGAGCGGGGCTACAGATACGCAGTATTTT	CASSQGRSGATDTQYF	few	TRBD2	TRBV4-1	TRBJ2-3
TGTGCCAGCAGCCAAGGATGGGGCCGAGGCTACACCTTC	CASSQGWGRGYTF	NA	NA	TRBV3-1/TRBV3-2	TRBJ1-2
TGTGCCTGGAGTACAGGGGCCTCTGGAAACACCATATATTTT	CAWSTGASGNTIYF	NA	TRBD1	TRBV30	TRBJ1-3
TGTGCCAGCAGTTACCCAGGGGGGACGTCCGGGGAGCTGTTTTTT	CASSYPGGTSGELFF	NA	NA	TRBV28	TRBJ2-2
TGTGCCAGCAGCGCGGGACAGGGGGTGGGGACCCAGTACTTC	CASSAGQGVGTQYF	NA	TRBD1	TRBV7-8	TRBJ2-5
TGTGCCAGCAGCTTCCTCAATGAGCAGTTCTTC	CASSFLNEQFF	NA	NA	TRBV11-2	TRBJ2-1
TGTGCCAGCAGTTGGTTAGGACAGACGAACACTGAAGCTTTCTTT	CASSWLGQTNTEAFF	NA	NA	TRBV27	TRBJ1-1
TGTGCCAGCAGCTATAGCAACAATGAGCAGTTCTTC	CASSYSNNEQFF	NA	NA	TRBV12-3/TRBV12-4	TRBJ2-1
TGTGCCAGCAGCTTAGTCGGTAGCTCCTACAATGAGCAGTTCTTC	CASSLVGSSYNEQFF	NA	NA	TRBV7-9	TRBJ2-1
TGTGCCAGCAGCCAGGGGGCAGCATGGGGCACTGAAGCTTTCTTT	CASSQGAAWGTEAFF	few	TRBD1	TRBV7-9	TRBJ1-1
TGTGCCACCAGTGATTTGTCGGGGGAGCAGTTCTTC	CATSDLSGEQFF	NA	NA	TRBV24-1	TRBJ2-1
TGTGCCAGCAGGGACAGGGACGAGCAGTACTTC	CASRDRDEQYF	NA	TRBD1	TRBV7-9	TRBJ2-7
TGTGCCAGCAGCCCCAGTGGGGGGACAGTCTTAATGGAGCAGTTCTTC	CASSPSGGTVLMEQFF	NA	NA	TRBV7-3	TRBJ2-1
TGTGCCAGCAGCAGCCGGGACAGGGGGAACACTGAAGCTTTCTTT	CASSSRDRGNTEAFF	few	TRBD1	TRBV3-1/TRBV3-2	TRBJ1-1
TGTGCCAGCAGCCCGCTTCAGGGGAACAATTCACCCCTCCACTTT	CASSPLQGNNSPLHF	NA	NA	TRBV7-6	TRBJ1-6
TGTGCCAGCAGCGTAACCCCTAGCGGGACCTACGAGCAGTACTTC	CASSVTPSGTYEQYF	NA	TRBD2	TRBV9	TRBJ2-7
TGTGCCAGCAGCGTAGTCTCCACATTTGGCTACACCTTC	CASSVVSTFGYTF	NA	NA	TRBV9	TRBJ1-2
TGCAGCGTCGCCGGGGACAAAGTGTACTTC	CSVAGDKVYF	NA	NA	TRBV29-1	TRBJ2-4
TGTGCCAGCAGTGAATCCTGGGACAGGAATGCTGAAGCTTTCTTT	CASSESWDRNAEAFF	few	TRBD1	TRBV6-1	TRBJ1-1
TGTGCCAGCAGCCAGACTAGCGGGACGCCCTACGCGCAGTACTTC	CASSQTSGTPYAQYF	few	TRBD2	TRBV6-6	TRBJ2-7
TGTGCCAGCAGGACGACAGGGGAGGGGAGCAATCAGCCCCAGCATTTT	CASRTTGEGSNQPQHF	NA	TRBD1	TRBV2	TRBJ1-5
TGTGCCAGCAGCTCTACATATCTAGCGGGTAGCACAGATACGCAGTATTTT	CASSSTYLAGSTDTQYF	once	TRBD2	TRBV7-9	TRBJ2-3
TGTGCCAGCAGCCAAGGGATCCGGCTAGCGGGAGGCGCTGAGCAGTTCTTC	CASSQGIRLAGGAEQFF	NA	TRBD2	TRBV3-1/TRBV3-2	TRBJ2-1
TGCGCCAGCAGCTTGGGGGTGACTAGCCTCAATGAGCAGTTCTTC	CASSLGVTSLNEQFF	NA	TRBD2	TRBV5-1	TRBJ2-1
TGCAGCGTTACTCCGGGACAGGGGGCCCCGGGGGGCAATGAGCAGTTCTTC	CSVTPGQGAPGGNEQFF	NA	TRBD1	TRBV29-1	TRBJ2-1
TGCGCCAGCAGCCAGGGGAGCTCCTACAATGAGCAGTTCTTC	CASSQGSSYNEQFF	NA	NA	TRBV5-1	TRBJ2-1
TGTGCCAGCAGTGATTCAGGCACAGATACGCAGTATTTT	CASSDSGTDTQYF	NA	NA	TRBV28	TRBJ2-3
TGTGCCAGCAGCCGGATGAGCGGTTCCTACAATGAGCAGTTCTTC	CASSRMSGSYNEQFF	NA	NA	TRBV3-1/TRBV3-2	TRBJ2-1
TGCGCCAGCAGCCCAGCAGCGGCCAGCTCCTACAATGAGCAGTTCTTC	CASSPAAASSYNEQFF	NA	NA	TRBV5-1	TRBJ2-1
TGTGCCAGCAGGCGGAGCGGGGGGACCTACGAGCAGTACTTC	CASRRSGGTYEQYF	NA	TRBD2	TRBV28	TRBJ2-7
TGCGCCAGCAGCCCGACAGAGAACACTGAAGCTTTCTTT	CASSPTENTEAFF	NA	NA	TRBV10-2	TRBJ1-1
TGTGCCAGCAGCTTAGTACCCCCGGGACTATATTACAATGAGCAGTTCTTC	CASSLVPPGLYYNEQFF	NA	TRBD2	TRBV7-6	TRBJ2-1
TGTGCCAGCAGTGAATCTCCCCAGGGGGGCTACGAGCAGTACTTC	CASSESPQGGYEQYF	NA	NA	TRBV6-1	TRBJ2-7
TGTGCCAGCTCACCTTCCTCGGGGGGCAGGTACACTGAAGCTTTCTTT	CASSPSSGGRYTEAFF	NA	NA	TRBV18	TRBJ1-1
TGCAGCGGTCTTCAGGGCAGCCACGAGCAGTACTTC	CSGLQGSHEQYF	NA	NA	TRBV29-1	TRBJ2-7
TGTGCCAGCTCACCCGAGGACAGGACGAGCTCCTACGAGCAGTACTTC	CASSPEDRTSSYEQYF	NA	TRBD1	TRBV18	TRBJ2-7
TGTGCCAGCAGGTCCTCCGGGACATATAATCAGCCCCAGCATTTT	CASRSSGTYNQPQHF	NA	NA	TRBV28	TRBJ1-5
TGTGCCAGCAGTACGAGGAACACTGAAGCTTTCTTT	CASSTRNTEAFF	NA	NA	TRBV27	TRBJ1-1
TGTGCCAGCATTCCCGACAGAAGCTATGGCTACACCTTC	CASIPDRSYGYTF	NA	NA	TRBV28	TRBJ1-2
TGTGCCAGCAGCTTAGCAGCGGGGCTGTCCTACAATGAGCAGTTCTTC	CASSLAAGLSYNEQFF	NA	TRBD2	TRBV7-6	TRBJ2-1
TGCGCCAGCAGCTTGGCAGGGTCCGACACCGGGGAGCTGTTTTTT	CASSLAGSDTGELFF	NA	NA	TRBV5-1	TRBJ2-2
TGTGCCAGCAGTGAGACAGGGTCTAACACTGAAGCTTTCTTT	CASSETGSNTEAFF	NA	TRBD1	TRBV6-4	TRBJ1-1